This TCR beta chain was documented in a study of T cells in Graves' hyperthyroidism and ophthalmopathy. Study context: Once the initial diagnosis was made, peripheral blood was obtained before any treatment.

Study-level findings and limits: In blood, most of the thyroid clonotypes expanded above 0.001 were also present. Onset of ophthalmopathy came a median about 6.5 months after the model predicted it.

Blood was obtained at the first hyperthyroidism diagnosis, which preceded any ophthalmopathy symptoms. CDR3 length: 14 amino acids. V was trimmed by 7 bases and J by 1 base, leaving 13 bases between them. Germline V gene data show CDR1 as MNHNS and CDR2 as SASEGT. Regions amplified from RNA transcripts were the TCR beta CDR3 regions. The TCR CDR3 first-round RT-PCR relied on the HTBI primer set. TCRdb re-analysed the multiplex PCR reads in MiXCR, keeping a single row per CDR3 protein. The sample gives about 130,000 distinct CDR3 sequences, roughly 23% of which show up once; 60% to 70% is in the top ten. In this sample, this clonotype turned up many times. What it binds is not known.

Sequenced input: blood. The rearrangement links TRBV6-1 to TRBJ1-1; D is perhaps TRBD1 (5 bases). The sequence was collected from a woman between 45 and 60 years old with Graves' hyperthyroidism that later progressed to Graves' ophthalmopathy. Here the CDR3 DNA reads TGTGCCAGCACAGGGACCCGTGAGAACACTGAAGCTTTCTTT. Protein product: CASTGTRENTEAFF.